This TCR beta chain was documented in a study of shared T cell receptors in the human thymus. Looked up from germline, CDR1 is SGHDN and CDR2 is FVKESK. The CDR3 is 16 residues long. V lost 4 bases, J lost 7 bases, and 10 bases stayed unmatched. TCRdb's table, derived via immunoSEQ multiplex PCR, lists solely in-frame clones and lacks some. Altogether 550,000 to 800,000 clones are present, 80% to 90% being singletons, with the ten largest covering 0.0095% to 0.013%. These data were likewise used in another study, on human thymus T cells. That work adds: Having surgery to correct congenital heart defects, healthy Finnish infants acted as the donors. Thymic resections from corrective heart surgery supplied the tissue. Biased V and J segment usage appeared in thymus and peripheral blood. Related research described thymic repertoires that were highly overlapping among unrelated individuals.

Sequences were obtained from thymocytes. This TCR came from a girl less than two years old with a congenital heart defect. The chain uses TRBV14 and TRBJ1-6; 7 nucleotides agree with TRBD1. CDR3 DNA: TGTGCCAGCAGCCCCCCTGGAGGGGGCAGGAATTCACCCCTCCACTTT. Protein product: CASSPPGGGRNSPLHF.